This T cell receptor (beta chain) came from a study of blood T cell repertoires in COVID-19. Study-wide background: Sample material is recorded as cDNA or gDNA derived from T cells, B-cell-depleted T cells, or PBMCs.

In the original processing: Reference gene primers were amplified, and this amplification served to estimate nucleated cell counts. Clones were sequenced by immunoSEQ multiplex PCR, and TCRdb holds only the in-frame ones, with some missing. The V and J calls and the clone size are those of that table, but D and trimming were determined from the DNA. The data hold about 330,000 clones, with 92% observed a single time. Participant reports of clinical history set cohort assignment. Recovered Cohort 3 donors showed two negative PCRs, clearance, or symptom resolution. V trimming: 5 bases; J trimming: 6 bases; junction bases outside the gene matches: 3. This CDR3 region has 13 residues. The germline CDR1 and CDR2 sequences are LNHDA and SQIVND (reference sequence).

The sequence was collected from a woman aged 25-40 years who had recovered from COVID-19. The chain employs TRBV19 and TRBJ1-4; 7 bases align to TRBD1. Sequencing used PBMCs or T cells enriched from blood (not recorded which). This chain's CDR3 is CASSLQGYEKLFF. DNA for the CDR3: TGTGCCAGTAGTCTACAGGGGTATGAAAAACTGTTTTTT.